This is a list of T cell receptor beta chains from one sample in a study of T cells expressing NK-cell markers. TCRdb reworked the 5' RACE reads into one entry per CDR3 protein, no DNA. This listing includes roughly 390,000 distinct CDR3 sequences. The sample was blood T cells: a sorted CD56 or NKG2C T cell subset, CD4+ or CD8+ T cells, or bulk PBMC T cells (not recorded which). The receptors were gathered from a woman aged 45-59 years in good health. CDR3s include the opening cysteine and the closing phenylalanine or tryptophan.

j_call v_call cdr3_aa
TRBJ2-2 TRBV4-1 CASQRTGSRELFF
TRBJ2-7 TRBV12-3/TRBV12-4 CASSSRTSGVVSYEQYF
TRBJ2-2 TRBV12-3/TRBV12-4 CASSLRGTNTGELFF
TRBJ1-1 TRBV5-1 CASSLMGGQGYTEAFF
TRBJ2-1 TRBV10-3 CAISESPTSGRASEQFF
TRBJ2-3 TRBV11-2 CASSSAGDYTDTQYF
TRBJ2-1 TRBV12-3/TRBV12-4 CASSSGDNPNEQFF
TRBJ2-2 TRBV2 CASSEQTIGLGEELFF
TRBJ1-2 TRBV11-2 CASSPLSPVYGYTF
TRBJ2-3 TRBV20-1 CSATIAGQGFLDTQYF
TRBJ2-3 TRBV2 CASAEAGYTDTQYF
TRBJ1-1 TRBV12-3/TRBV12-4 CASSGPRGQGRGAFF
TRBJ2-3 TRBV3-1 CASSQDGQRRTDTQYF
TRBJ2-3 TRBV29-1 CSVRPPSGRGFTDTQYF
TRBJ2-1 TRBV27 CASTLLARSYNEQFF
TRBJ2-2 TRBV5-1 CASSIGQGWSTGELFF
TRBJ1-2 TRBV29-1 CSAGKSPNYGYTF
TRBJ1-2 TRBV18 CASSLSDTSNYGYTF
TRBJ2-1 TRBV6-6 CASSFPGEEVEQFF
TRBJ1-5 TRBV28 CASSPQGSNQPQHF
TRBJ1-2 TRBV10-3 CAIRETGLQHGYTF
TRBJ1-1 TRBV12-3/TRBV12-4 CASSFRTIFAEAFF
TRBJ2-3 TRBV6-5 CASSRRTSGFLTDTQYF
TRBJ2-7 TRBV10-2 CASGLLAGDNHEQYF
TRBJ1-2 TRBV7-2 CASADPSNYGYTF
TRBJ2-5 TRBV18 CASSPTSGFQETQYF